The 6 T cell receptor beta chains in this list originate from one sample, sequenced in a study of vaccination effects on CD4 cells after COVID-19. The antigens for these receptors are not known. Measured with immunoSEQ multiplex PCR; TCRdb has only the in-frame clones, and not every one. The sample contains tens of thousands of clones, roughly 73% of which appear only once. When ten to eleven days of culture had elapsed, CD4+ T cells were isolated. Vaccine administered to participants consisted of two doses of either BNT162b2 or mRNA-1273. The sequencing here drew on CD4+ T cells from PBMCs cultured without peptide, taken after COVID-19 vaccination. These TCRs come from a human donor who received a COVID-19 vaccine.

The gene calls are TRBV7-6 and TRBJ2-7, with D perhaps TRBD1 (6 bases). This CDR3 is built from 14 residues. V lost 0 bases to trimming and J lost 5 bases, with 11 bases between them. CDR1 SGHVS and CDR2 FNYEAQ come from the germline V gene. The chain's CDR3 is CASSLALGGDEQYV. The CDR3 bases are TGTGCCAGCAGCTTAGCGCTTGGGGGCGACGAGCAGTACGTC.

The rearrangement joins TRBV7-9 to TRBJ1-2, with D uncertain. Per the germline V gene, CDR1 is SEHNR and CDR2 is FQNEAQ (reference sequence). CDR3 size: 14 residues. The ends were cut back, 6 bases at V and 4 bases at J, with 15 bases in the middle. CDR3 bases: TGTGCCAGCAGACTTGCGGGCCAAGGCTATGGCTACACCTTC. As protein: CASRLAGQGYGYTF.

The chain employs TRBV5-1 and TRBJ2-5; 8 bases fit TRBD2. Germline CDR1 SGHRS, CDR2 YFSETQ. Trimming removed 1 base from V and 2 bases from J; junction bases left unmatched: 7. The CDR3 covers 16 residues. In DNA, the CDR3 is TGCGCCAGCAGCTTGATCGCTGGCGGGAGGCAAGAGACCCAGTACTTC. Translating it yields CASSLIAGGRQETQYF. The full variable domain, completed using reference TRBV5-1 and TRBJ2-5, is KAGVTQTPRYLIKTRGQQVTLSCSPISGHRSVSWYQQTPGQGLQFLFEYFSETQRNKGNFPGRFSGRQFSNSRSEMNVSTLELGDSALYLCASSLIAGGRQETQYFGPGTRLLVL.

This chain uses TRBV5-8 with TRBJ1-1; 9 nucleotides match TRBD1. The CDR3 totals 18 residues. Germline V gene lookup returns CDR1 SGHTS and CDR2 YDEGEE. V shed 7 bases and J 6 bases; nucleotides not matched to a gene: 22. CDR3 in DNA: TGTGCCAGCCCTGGACCACCCGGGACAGGGAGGGTTGTCGCTGAAGCTTTCTTT. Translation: CASPGPPGTGRVVAEAFF.

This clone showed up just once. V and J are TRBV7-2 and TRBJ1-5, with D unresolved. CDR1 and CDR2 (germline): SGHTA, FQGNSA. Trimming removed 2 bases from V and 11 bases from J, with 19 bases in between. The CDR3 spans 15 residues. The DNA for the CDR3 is TGTGCCAGCAGCTTAAGCGCAGCTGGGGTATCAGCCCAGCATTTT. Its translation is CASSLSAAGVSAQHF.

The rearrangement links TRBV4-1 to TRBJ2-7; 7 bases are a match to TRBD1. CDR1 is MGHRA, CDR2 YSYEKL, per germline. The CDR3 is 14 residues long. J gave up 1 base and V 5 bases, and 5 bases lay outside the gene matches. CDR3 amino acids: CASSYTGQSYEQYV. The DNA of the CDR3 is TGCGCCAGCAGCTACACGGGACAGTCCTACGAGCAGTACGTC.